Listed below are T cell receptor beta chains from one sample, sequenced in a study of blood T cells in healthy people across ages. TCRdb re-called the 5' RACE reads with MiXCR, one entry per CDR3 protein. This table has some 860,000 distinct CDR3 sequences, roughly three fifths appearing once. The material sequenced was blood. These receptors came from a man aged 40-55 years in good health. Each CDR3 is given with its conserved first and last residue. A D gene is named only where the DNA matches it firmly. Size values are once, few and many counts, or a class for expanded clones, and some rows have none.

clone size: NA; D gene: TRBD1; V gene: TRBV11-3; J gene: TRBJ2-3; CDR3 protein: CASSPRMDRIADTQYF; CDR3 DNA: TGTGCCAGCAGCCCTAGAATGGACAGGATTGCAGATACGCAGTATTTT
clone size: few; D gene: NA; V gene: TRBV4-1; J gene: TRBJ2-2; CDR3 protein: CASSIKGQSNTGELFF; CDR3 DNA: TGCGCCAGCAGCATAAAGGGCCAGAGCAACACCGGGGAGCTGTTTTTT
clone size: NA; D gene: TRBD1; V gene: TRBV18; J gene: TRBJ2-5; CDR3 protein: CASSPPTGGMETQYF; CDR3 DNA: TGTGCCAGCTCACCACCGACAGGGGGCATGGAGACCCAGTACTTC
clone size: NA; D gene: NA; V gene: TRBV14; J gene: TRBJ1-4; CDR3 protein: CASSSRGTMATNEKLFF; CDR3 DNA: TGTGCCAGCAGCTCGAGAGGCACCATGGCAACTAATGAAAAACTGTTTTTT
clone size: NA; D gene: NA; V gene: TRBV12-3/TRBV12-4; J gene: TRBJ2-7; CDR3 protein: CASTTSPGIGYEQYF; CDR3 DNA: TGTGCCAGCACCACGTCGCCGGGGATTGGGTACGAGCAGTACTTC
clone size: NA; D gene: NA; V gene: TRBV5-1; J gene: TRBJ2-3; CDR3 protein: CASSLEATSTDTQYF; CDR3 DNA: TGCGCCAGCAGCTTGGAGGCAACTAGCACAGATACGCAGTATTTT
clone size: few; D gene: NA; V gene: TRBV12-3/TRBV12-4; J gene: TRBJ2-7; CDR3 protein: CASRRTDIYEQYF; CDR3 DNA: TGTGCCAGCAGAAGGACAGATATCTACGAGCAGTACTTC
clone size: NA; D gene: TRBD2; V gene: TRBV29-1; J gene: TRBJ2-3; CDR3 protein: CSVLAGALHYTQYF; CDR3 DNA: TGCAGCGTACTAGCGGGGGCCTTACACTATACGCAGTATTTT
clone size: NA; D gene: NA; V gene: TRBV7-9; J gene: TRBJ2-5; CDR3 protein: CASSLYAPGPGETQYF; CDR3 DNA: TGTGCCAGCAGCTTATATGCCCCAGGGCCGGGGGAGACCCAGTACTTC
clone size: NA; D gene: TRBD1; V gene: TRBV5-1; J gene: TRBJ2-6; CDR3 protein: CASSLWGQGAGANVLTF; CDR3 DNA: TGCGCCAGCAGCTTGTGGGGACAGGGGGCTGGGGCCAACGTCCTGACTTTC
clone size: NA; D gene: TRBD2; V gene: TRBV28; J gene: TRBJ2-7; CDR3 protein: CASSFGGREHDNEQYF; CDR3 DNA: TGTGCCAGCAGTTTCGGCGGGCGGGAGCATGACAATGAGCAGTACTTC
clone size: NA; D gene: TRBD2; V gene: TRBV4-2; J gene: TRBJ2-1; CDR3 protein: CASSQGLADHNEQFF; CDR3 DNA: TGTGCCAGCAGCCAGGGACTAGCGGACCACAATGAGCAGTTCTTC
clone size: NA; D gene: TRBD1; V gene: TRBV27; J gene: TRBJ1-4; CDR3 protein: CATATDRELDEKLFF; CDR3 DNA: TGTGCCACCGCCACCGACAGGGAATTGGATGAAAAACTGTTTTTT
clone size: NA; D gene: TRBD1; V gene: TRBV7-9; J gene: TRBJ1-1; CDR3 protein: CASSRPQGAIITEAFF; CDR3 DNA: TGTGCCAGCAGCCGCCCCCAGGGGGCGATCATAACTGAAGCTTTCTTT
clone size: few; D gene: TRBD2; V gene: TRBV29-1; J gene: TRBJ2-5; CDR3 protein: CSVDGILAGGQETQYF; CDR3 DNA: TGCAGCGTTGATGGTATACTAGCGGGAGGACAAGAGACCCAGTACTTC
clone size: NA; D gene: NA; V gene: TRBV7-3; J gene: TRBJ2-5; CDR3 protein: CAGSLGQRETQYF; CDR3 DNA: TGTGCCGGCAGCTTAGGGCAAAGGGAGACCCAGTACTTC
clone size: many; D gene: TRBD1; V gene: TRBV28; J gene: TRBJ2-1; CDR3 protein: CASFLGQGYNEQFF; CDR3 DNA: TGTGCCAGCTTTCTGGGACAGGGGTACAATGAGCAGTTCTTC